These 12 T cell receptor beta chains originate from one sample sequenced in a study of blood T cell repertoires in COVID-19. Profiling relied on immunoSEQ multiplex PCR, and the TCRdb table lists in-frame clones only, not all of them. This table holds roughly 250,000 clones, 79% found once. The sequenced material came from peripheral blood. The receptor source for this set is a woman aged 40 to 55 with active or convalescent COVID-19.

The rearrangement links TRBV7-9 to TRBJ1-6; 7 bases are a match to TRBD1. Germline CDR1 SEHNR, CDR2 FQNEAQ (reference sequence). V was pared by 0 bases and J by 5 bases, with 4 bases of the junction left unmatched. The CDR3 sequence is 16 residues long. CDR3 loop: CASSLAKTGNNSPLHF. In DNA, the CDR3 is TGTGCCAGCAGCTTAGCGAAGACAGGGAATAATTCACCCCTCCACTTT.

This chain uses TRBV25-1 with TRBJ1-4; maybe TRBD1 (6 bases). V was cut by 2 bases and J by 8 bases, with 15 bases left in between. Germline V gives CDR1 MGHDK, CDR2 SYGVNS. The CDR3 length is 15 residues. The CDR3 protein is CASSEVGDNGEKLFF. DNA for the CDR3: TGTGCCAGCAGTGAAGTGGGGGACAACGGCGAAAAACTGTTTTTT.

This chain connects TRBV9 to TRBJ2-5; TRBD2 aligns across 8 bases. The CDR3 runs to 17 residues. Germline-derived CDR1 and CDR2 are SGDLS and YYNGEE. V dropped 4 bases and J dropped 3; count of bases not matched to a gene: 14. The CDR3 spells CASSPQSGGAKEETQYF. CDR3 coding DNA: TGTGCCAGCAGCCCCCAGTCGGGGGGGGCTAAAGAAGAGACCCAGTACTTC.

The gene calls are TRBV28 and TRBJ1-5, with 8 nucleotides matching TRBD1. The V gene's germline CDR1 is MDHEN and CDR2 SYDVKM. The trim removed 8 bases at V and 3 bases at J, leaving 9 bases unmatched. This CDR3 comprises 15 residues. The DNA of the CDR3 is TGTGCCAGCCGTAACAGGGGGGAACTCAATCAGCCCCAGCATTTT. This codes for CASRNRGELNQPQHF.

The chain combines TRBV15 with TRBJ2-7, with no clear D. CDR1 and CDR2 from the germline V gene are LNHNV and YYDKDF (reference sequence). The CDR3 contains 14 residues. Trimming removed 0 bases from V and 3 bases from J, with 9 bases in between. Written as DNA, the CDR3 is TGTGCCACCAGCAGAGAAACGACACGCTACGAGCAGTACGTC. Residues: CATSRETTRYEQYV.

The chain joins TRBV6-1 to TRBJ2-5, with TRBD2 matching over 9 bases. The length of the CDR3 is 16 residues. Per the germline V gene, CDR1 is MNHNS and CDR2 is SASEGT. Trimming at V came to 3 bases and at J to 5 bases, leaving 10 bases not matched to a gene. The CDR3 reads CASSEVAGERGETQYF. The CDR3 DNA reads as TGTGCCAGCAGTGAGGTAGCGGGGGAGAGAGGGGAGACCCAGTACTTC.

The chain uses TRBV29-1 and TRBJ2-4, with 7 nucleotides matching TRBD1. The junction had 14 bases not matched to a gene; V was cut back by 3 bases and J by 9 bases. CDR3 length: 15 amino acids. Germline assignment: CDR1 SQVTM and CDR2 ANQGSEA. CDR3 sequence: CSVEQFTGVGFIQYF. DNA for the CDR3: TGCAGCGTTGAGCAGTTTACAGGGGTGGGGTTCATTCAGTACTTC.

The CDR3, as DNA: TGTGCCAGCAGTGATCCGACAGGGATGGGGGCTGAAGCTTTCTTT. This encodes CASSDPTGMGAEAFF. This chain links TRBV25-1 with TRBJ1-1; 7 nucleotides agree with TRBD1. This CDR3 is built from 15 residues. In germline, CDR1 is MGHDK, CDR2 SYGVNS. V shed 3 bases, J shed 6 bases, and the junction held 10 bases outside the gene matches.

The chain links TRBV28 to TRBJ1-6; D is perhaps TRBD1 (6 bases). This CDR3 is built from 13 residues. CDR1 is MDHEN, CDR2 SYDVKM, per germline. With 3 bases removed from V and 9 bases from J, the gap between germline ends came to 9 bases. The CDR3 loop is CASSFLGGSPLHF. The CDR3 DNA sequence: TGTGCCAGCAGTTTTCTAGGGGGTTCACCCCTCCACTTT.

A word on this clone: Other nucleotide sequences from this sample produce the same CDR3. V and J are TRBV7-6 and TRBJ1-6; D unclear. This CDR3 is built from 16 residues. The germline CDR1 and CDR2 sequences are SGHVS and FNYEAQ. V was clipped by 2 bases and J by 7 bases, with 15 bases between them. The CDR3 here is CASSLSRGSRNSPLHF. The CDR3 region has the DNA TGTGCCAGCAGCTTATCTCGAGGTTCGAGAAATTCACCCCTCCACTTT.

This clone showed up many times. This sequence joins TRBV2 and TRBJ2-3; 13 bases align to TRBD2. The germline CDR1 and CDR2 sequences are SNHLY and FYNNEI. Trimming removed 6 bases from V and 2 bases from J; junction bases left unmatched: 11. CDR3 length: 18 residues. The CDR3 sequence: CASRYPGLAGRDTDTQYF. The CDR3 DNA reads TGTGCCAGCAGATATCCGGGACTAGCGGGGAGAGACACAGATACGCAGTATTTT.

This clone was counted once. The chain recombines TRBV28 with TRBJ1-1; 7 bases align to TRBD1. The CDR3 loop spans 15 amino acids. The V and J ends lost 7 bases and 3 bases, in that order; junction bases with no gene match: 11. CDR1 is MDHEN and CDR2 is SYDVKM in the germline V gene. The CDR3 here is CASTPWTGGDTEAFF. The CDR3 DNA follows: TGTGCCAGCACCCCCTGGACAGGAGGGGACACTGAAGCTTTCTTT. Based on the CDR3 plus reference TRBV28 and TRBJ1-1, the full variable domain is DVKVTQSSRYLVKRTGEKVFLECVQDMDHENMFWYRQDPGLGLRLIYFSYDVKMKEKGDIPEGYSVSREKKERFSLILESASTNQTSMYLCASTPWTGGDTEAFFGQGTRLTVV.